Listed below are T cell receptor beta chains from one sample, sequenced in a study of cytomegalovirus exposure and HLA in healthy donors. Profiling relied on immunoSEQ multiplex PCR, and the TCRdb table lists in-frame clones only, not all of them. The sample records tens of thousands of clones, 93% being singletons. Sequencing was done on a sample of PBMCs. These receptor sequences come from a woman between 25 and 40 years old in good health and CMV-seronegative. The CDR3 runs from the conserved cysteine through the conserved F or W. Each record gives: D gene, V gene, J gene, clone size, CDR3 DNA, CDR3 protein. A D gene is named only where the DNA matches it firmly. The listing skips clone size in some rows; elsewhere it reads once, few, many or a size class.

D: NA; V: TRBV5-1; J: TRBJ2-7; size: once; DNA: TGCGCCAGCAGTTCCCTCTACGAGCAGTACTTC; CDR3: CASSSLYEQYF
D: TRBD1; V: TRBV5-1; J: TRBJ1-2; size: NA; DNA: TGCGCCAGCACGACAGGGGGGAACTATGGCTACACCTTC; CDR3: CASTTGGNYGYTF
D: NA; V: TRBV7-2; J: TRBJ1-3; size: NA; DNA: TGTGCCAGCAGCCCAGGTTACGGATCTGGAAACACCATATATTTT; CDR3: CASSPGYGSGNTIYF
D: NA; V: TRBV6-1; J: TRBJ1-1; size: NA; DNA: TGTGCCAGCAGTGAATCGTTTGGCAGGGGCTGGCCTGAAGCTTTCTTT; CDR3: CASSESFGRGWPEAFF
D: TRBD2; V: TRBV15; J: TRBJ2-1; size: NA; DNA: TGTGCCACCAGCAGGGCGATGCGGGGGGGCGATGAGCAGTTCTTC; CDR3: CATSRAMRGGDEQFF
D: NA; V: TRBV5-1; J: TRBJ2-7; size: NA; DNA: TGCGCCAGCAGCTTGGTCCAATCCTCCTACGAGCAGTACTTC; CDR3: CASSLVQSSYEQYF
D: NA; V: TRBV19; J: TRBJ1-4; size: NA; DNA: TGTGCCAGTAGTATCCCAGCGGGAAAAACTAATGAAAAACTGTTTTTT; CDR3: CASSIPAGKTNEKLFF
D: NA; V: TRBV5-1; J: TRBJ2-2; size: NA; DNA: TGCGCCAGCAGCGTAGGGGACACCGGGGAGCTGTTTTTT; CDR3: CASSVGDTGELFF
D: NA; V: TRBV5-4; J: TRBJ1-4; size: once; DNA: TGTGCCAGCAGCTTGAGCGCGGTAACTAATGAAAAACTGTTTTTT; CDR3: CASSLSAVTNEKLFF
D: NA; V: TRBV7-2; J: TRBJ1-3; size: NA; DNA: TGTGCCAGCAGCTTAACGACCGCCGTCTCTGGGCCCTCTGGAAACACCATATATTTT; CDR3: CASSLTTAVSGPSGNTIYF
D: NA; V: TRBV5-1; J: TRBJ2-4; size: NA; DNA: TGCGCCAGCAGGGCGGGGCAGGTTTCTTCCATTCAGTACTTC; CDR3: CASRAGQVSSIQYF
D: NA; V: TRBV18; J: TRBJ1-1; size: NA; DNA: TGTGCCAGCTCACAGGGGAAGAACACTGAAGCTTTCTTT; CDR3: CASSQGKNTEAFF
D: NA; V: TRBV7-2; J: TRBJ1-2; size: NA; DNA: TGTGCCAGCAGCTTAGGTGGCAGGGGAAACTATGGCTACACCTTC; CDR3: CASSLGGRGNYGYTF
D: NA; V: TRBV5-1; J: TRBJ2-5; size: NA; DNA: TGCGCCAGCAGCTTGGGGTCAACGGGTCAAGAGACCCAGTACTTC; CDR3: CASSLGSTGQETQYF
D: NA; V: TRBV7-2; J: TRBJ2-5; size: NA; DNA: TGTGCCAGCAGCTCCACACGACTACTCCAAGAGACCCAGTACTTC; CDR3: CASSSTRLLQETQYF
D: TRBD1; V: TRBV5-1; J: TRBJ1-3; size: NA; DNA: TGCGCCAGCAGCTTGGGAGGGACAGCCAATGGAAACACCATATATTTT; CDR3: CASSLGGTANGNTIYF
D: NA; V: TRBV28; J: TRBJ2-5; size: NA; DNA: TGTGCCAGCAGGGGGATAGCGGTTTATCAAGAGACCCAGTACTTC; CDR3: CASRGIAVYQETQYF
D: NA; V: TRBV7-8; J: TRBJ2-7; size: NA; DNA: TGTGCCAGCAGCTTAGCCAGCACAGGAGACTCTTCCTACGAGCAGTACTTC; CDR3: CASSLASTGDSSYEQYF
D: NA; V: TRBV4-1; J: TRBJ2-6; size: NA; DNA: TGCGCCAGCAGCCAAGAAGCAGGCTCTGGGGCCAACGTCCTGACTTTC; CDR3: CASSQEAGSGANVLTF
D: NA; V: TRBV30; J: TRBJ2-7; size: few; DNA: TGTGCCTGGAGTGTAGATAGATACGAGCAGTACTTC; CDR3: CAWSVDRYEQYF
D: TRBD1; V: TRBV6-6; J: TRBJ1-2; size: NA; DNA: TGTGCCAGCAGCTATCGACAGGGGTTCGAACGTGGCTACACCTTC; CDR3: CASSYRQGFERGYTF
D: NA; V: TRBV30; J: TRBJ2-2; size: NA; DNA: TGTGCCTGGAGTGGGGACACACTCAACACCGGGGAGCTGTTTTTT; CDR3: CAWSGDTLNTGELFF
D: NA; V: TRBV28; J: TRBJ1-6; size: NA; DNA: TGTGCCAGCCGGGGGGGGACTGGGAATTCACCCCTCCACTTT; CDR3: CASRGGTGNSPLHF
D: TRBD2; V: TRBV9; J: TRBJ2-7; size: NA; DNA: TGTGCCAGCAGCAATAGCGGGAGCTCCTACGAGCAGTACTTC; CDR3: CASSNSGSSYEQYF
D: TRBD1; V: TRBV4-2; J: TRBJ2-2; size: NA; DNA: TGTGCCAGCAGCCAAGGGGACAGGGGGCTTACCGGGGAGCTGTTTTTT; CDR3: CASSQGDRGLTGELFF
D: TRBD2; V: TRBV10-2; J: TRBJ2-1; size: few; DNA: TGCGCCAGCAGTGCAAAGCGGGATGGCAATGAGCAGTTCTTC; CDR3: CASSAKRDGNEQFF
D: NA; V: TRBV7-9; J: TRBJ2-5; size: NA; DNA: TGTGCCAGCCTACGACAGACGCAAGAGACCCAGTACTTC; CDR3: CASLRQTQETQYF
D: TRBD1; V: TRBV19; J: TRBJ1-2; size: NA; DNA: TGTGCCAGTAGTAGGGGACAGGGGGCCTCGGATGGCTACACCTTC; CDR3: CASSRGQGASDGYTF
D: NA; V: TRBV18; J: TRBJ2-7; size: NA; DNA: TGTGCCAGCTCACCCTCATACGGGGGATCGTACGAGCAGTACTTC; CDR3: CASSPSYGGSYEQYF
D: NA; V: TRBV7-7; J: TRBJ2-2; size: NA; DNA: TGTGCCAGCAGTTCGGACTGGAACACCGGGGAGCTGTTTTTT; CDR3: CASSSDWNTGELFF
D: TRBD2; V: TRBV5-1; J: TRBJ2-5; size: NA; DNA: TGCGCCAGCAGCTTTACGGGAGGGTTCCAAGAGACCCAGTACTTC; CDR3: CASSFTGGFQETQYF
D: NA; V: TRBV30; J: TRBJ1-5; size: NA; DNA: TGTGCCTGGAGTGTACGCGGCAATCAGCCCCAGCATTTT; CDR3: CAWSVRGNQPQHF
D: NA; V: TRBV7-2; J: TRBJ1-1; size: NA; DNA: TGTGCCAGCAGCTTAGGGGCAATGAACACTGAAGCTTTCTTT; CDR3: CASSLGAMNTEAFF
D: NA; V: TRBV7-9; J: TRBJ2-7; size: NA; DNA: TGTGCCAGCAGCTTGAGTCCCACCTACGAGCAGTACTTC; CDR3: CASSLSPTYEQYF
D: NA; V: TRBV5-6; J: TRBJ1-1; size: NA; DNA: TGTGCCAGCAGCTTGGCCTATAGCCTGGCTGAAGCTTTCTTT; CDR3: CASSLAYSLAEAFF
D: NA; V: TRBV2; J: TRBJ1-5; size: NA; DNA: TGTGCCAGCAGTAACAGGGTTAGCAATCAGCCCCAGCATTTT; CDR3: CASSNRVSNQPQHF
D: NA; V: TRBV30; J: TRBJ2-5; size: NA; DNA: TGTGCCTGGAGTGGTTCCATAGTTGAAAGGACCCAGTACTTC; CDR3: CAWSGSIVERTQYF
D: TRBD1; V: TRBV6-5; J: TRBJ2-2; size: NA; DNA: TGTGCCAGCAGTTCGGACAGGGCAACCGGGGAGCTGTTTTTT; CDR3: CASSSDRATGELFF
D: TRBD1; V: TRBV29-1; J: TRBJ1-1; size: NA; DNA: TGCAGCGCAGGTCGGACAGGGCCGATGAACACTGAAGCTTTCTTT; CDR3: CSAGRTGPMNTEAFF
D: NA; V: TRBV28; J: TRBJ2-1; size: NA; DNA: TGTGCCAGCAGTTTATCTTACACGGCAGGCCGGAGGGGTGAGCAGTTCTTC; CDR3: CASSLSYTAGRRGEQFF